This T cell receptor (beta chain) was sequenced in a study of naive and memory T cell subsets. The study's findings and limits: Naive and memory repertoire findings lacked a ground truth for validation. Over 90% of naive TCR sequences appeared only once, unlike memory subsets.

The germline CDR1 and CDR2 sequences are LGHNT and FRNRAP. The ends were cut back, 6 bases at V and 0 bases at J, with 7 bases in the middle. The CDR3 consists of 13 residues. From the second PCR step, alpha and beta chains were amplified apart. Sorting gates: effector memory CD45RA-CD27-, EMRA CD45RA+CD27-. Both TRBC1 and TRBC2 were covered by a beta constant-region primer of two equimolar oligonucleotides. TCRdb re-called the UMI-ligation and nested PCR reads through MiXCR, storing one row per CDR3 protein. The sample contains almost 5,500 distinct CDR3 sequences, around 7% of which appear only once. Remarks on this clonotype: Its specificity is unknown.

The V gene is TRBV12-5, the J gene TRBJ2-3, with D possibly called TRBD1 or TRBD2 (5 bases each). Sequencing was carried out using effector memory CD8+ T cells from blood. Subset denoted: effector memory, CD45RA- CD27-. This TCR was recovered from a human donor in good health. CDR3 in DNA: TGTGCTAGTGGCTGGGACAGCACAGATACGCAGTATTTT. Translating it yields CASGWDSTDTQYF. The full variable domain, with the rest looked up from reference TRBV12-5 and TRBJ2-3, is DARVTQTPRHKVTEMGQEVTMRCQPILGHNTVFWYRQTMMQGLELLAYFRNRAPLDDSGMPKDRFSAEMPDATLATLKIQPSEPRDSAVYFCASGWDSTDTQYFGPGTRLTVL.